This entry is about one T cell receptor beta chain. The antigen is unknown. This specimen comes from a study of Tregs in tolerant kidney transplant recipients. Unstimulated Tregs (CD4+CD25+CD127-) and CD4+CD25- non-Tregs were sorted from PBMCs. Study-wide results and limits: No direct test of biological reproducibility was done here.

Germline assignment: CDR1 SEHNR and CDR2 FQNEAQ (reference sequence). The CDR3 has 16 residues. The V gene end was trimmed by 5 bases and the J gene end by 4 bases; junction bases not matched to a gene: 13. This table comes from immunoSEQ multiplex PCR, and its TCRdb copy is limited to in-frame clones, with some not included. Among more than 95,000 clones, about 90% were seen once, and the ten largest hold less than 0.7%. Specimen: CD4+ T cells from blood. The chain joins TRBV7-9 to TRBJ2-7, with TRBD2 matching over 8 bases. The receptor comes from a human donor in good health. The CDR3 DNA reads as TGTGCCAGCAGCCAAAATTCACTTAGCGGGAATTACGAGCAGTACTTC. Translating gives CASSQNSLSGNYEQYF.